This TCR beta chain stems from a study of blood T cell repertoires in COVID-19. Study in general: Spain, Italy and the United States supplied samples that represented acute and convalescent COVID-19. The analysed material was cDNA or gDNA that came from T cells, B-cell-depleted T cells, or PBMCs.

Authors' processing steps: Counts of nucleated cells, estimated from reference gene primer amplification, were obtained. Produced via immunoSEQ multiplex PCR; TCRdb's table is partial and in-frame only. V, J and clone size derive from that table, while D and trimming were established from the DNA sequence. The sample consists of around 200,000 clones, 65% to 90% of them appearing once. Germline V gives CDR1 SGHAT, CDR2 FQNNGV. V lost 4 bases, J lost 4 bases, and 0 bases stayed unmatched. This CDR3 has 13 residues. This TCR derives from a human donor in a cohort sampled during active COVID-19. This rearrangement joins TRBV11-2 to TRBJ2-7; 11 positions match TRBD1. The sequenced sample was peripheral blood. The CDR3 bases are TGTGCCAGCAGCTGGGACAGGGGGTACGAGCAGTACTTC. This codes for CASSWDRGYEQYF.